This TCR beta chain was documented in a study of blood T cell repertoires in COVID-19. The participants were between roughly 18 and 90 years old and came from roughly 24 US areas. Profiled with immunoSEQ multiplex PCR; TCRdb holds only in-frame clones, not every one. This sample yields about 190,000 clones, of which 86% are seen a single time; about 9.6% belongs to the top ten. CDR3 length: 15 residues. Germline V gives CDR1 LGHDT, CDR2 YNNKEL (reference sequence). Trimming cost V 1 base and J 8 bases; bases outside gene matches: 9. This chain joins TRBV3-1 (or the pseudogene TRBV3-2) and TRBJ1-2; the match to TRBD1 covers 8 bases. The sequenced material came from PBMCs or T cells enriched from blood (not recorded which). The TCR comes from a woman aged 30 to 39 who had recovered from COVID-19. The CDR3 loop is CASSQARTGLRGYTF. The CDR3 DNA is TGTGCCAGCAGCCAAGCTAGGACAGGGTTAAGAGGCTACACCTTC.